This record looks at one T cell receptor beta chain sequence and its context. Its antigen is currently unknown. This specimen comes from a study of Ad26.COV2.S vaccination and SARS-CoV-2 variants. Study as a whole: Ad26.COV2.S was injected intramuscularly once or twice, 56 days apart.

Germline V gene data show CDR1 as SGHNT and CDR2 as YYREEE (reference sequence). The CDR3 contains 14 residues. V lost 2 bases to trimming and J lost 2 bases, with 7 bases between them. General study points: It is possible that the TCR breadth and depth analyses underestimated the total T cell responses. Substantial breadth in spike-specific CD8+ and CD4+ T cell responses was reportedly seen after vaccination.

Method: immunoSEQ multiplex PCR; TCRdb's copy keeps in-frame clones and lacks some. This table has about 400,000 clones, about 91% appearing once. Regarding treatment: roughly 20 received Ad26.COV2.S at low or high dose, single or two shots; roughly five received placebo; per-sample allocation not given. Material that was analyzed had been drawn on day 63 after the first vaccine or placebo injection. The input for sequencing was peripheral blood, taken in a trial of Ad26.COV2.S vaccine versus placebo. The rearrangement uses TRBV5-4 and TRBJ2-2; D is unclear. The TCR was taken from a person between 18 and 59 years old who received the Ad26.COV2.S COVID-19 vaccine or a placebo. The CDR3 reads CASSFDSNTGELFF. The CDR3 coding sequence is TGTGCCAGCAGCTTTGACTCTAACACCGGGGAGCTGTTTTTT.